The 15 T cell receptor beta chains in this list originate from one sample, sequenced in a study of CD8+CD57+ T cells in acquired aplastic anemia. Profiling that covered TCR beta VDJ and CDR3 relied on genomic DNA as its template. MiXCR, applied by TCRdb to the reads, yields one record per CDR3 protein. The table has around 160,000 distinct CDR3 sequences, 47% seen once; the top ten hold 2.5% to 3%. All patients picked for sequencing had shown, by flow cytometry, an expansion of CD8+CD57+ cells. Sequencing was done on a sample of sorted CD4+, CD8+, or CD8+CD57+ T cells (not recorded which) from PBMCs. Receptors originate from a human donor with aplastic anemia.

This clonotype has a handful of counts. V and J are TRBV18 and TRBJ1-2; D remains ambiguous. The germline V gene has CDR1 KGHSH and CDR2 LQKENI. V was shortened by 4 bases and J by 5 bases, with 11 bases between the two germline ends. The CDR3 has 13 amino acids. The DNA of the CDR3 is TGTGCCAGCTCACTACAGAGCCAATATGGCTACACCTTC. Amino acid sequence: CASSLQSQYGYTF.

The rearrangement links TRBV5-6 to TRBJ2-7; D not certain. CDR3 length: 15 residues. Germline V gene data show CDR1 as SGHDT and CDR2 as YYEEEE. V lost 2 bases to trimming and J lost 3 bases, with 15 bases between them. The CDR3 protein is CASSLWGNPFYEQYF. The CDR3 DNA follows: TGTGCCAGCAGCTTATGGGGTAACCCCTTCTACGAGCAGTACTTC.

CDR3 in DNA: TGTGCCACCAGCGGCGGGACTAGCGGCTACAATGAGCAGTTCTTC. Translating it yields CATSGGTSGYNEQFF. The genes are TRBV15 and TRBJ2-1, with 11 bases that match TRBD2. Germline lookup yields CDR1 LNHNV and CDR2 YYDKDF (reference sequence). The CDR3 extends over 15 amino acids. The ends lost 5 bases at V and 3 bases at J; junction bases unmatched: 3.

The gene calls are TRBV25-1 and TRBJ1-2, with 10 bases fitting TRBD1. The J segment lost 7 bases and the V segment lost 4 bases, leaving 12 bases of the junction unmatched. This CDR3 is 16 amino acids long. Germline CDR1 and CDR2: MGHDK and SYGVNS. CDR3 sequence (DNA): TGTGCCAGCAGTGTGGGGGGCCGGGACAGGGGTAGTGGCTACACCTTC. This translates into CASSVGGRDRGSGYTF.

In this sample, this clonotype turned up many times. The J gene is TRBJ2-1, the V gene TRBV29-1; 9 bases are shared with TRBD2. Losses at the gene ends were 1 base for V and 4 bases for J; bases not matched to a gene: 8. CDR1 SQVTM and CDR2 ANQGSEA come from the germline V gene. CDR3 length equals 16 residues. CDR3 sequence (DNA): TGCAGCGTTGAAGGGAAGGCGGGGGGGGGGTACAATGAGCAGTTCTTC. It is translated as CSVEGKAGGGYNEQFF.

Notes on this clonotype: A much larger clonotype is one base distant, so this may be a read error. The J gene is TRBJ2-1, the V gene TRBV9; D may be TRBD2 (8 bases). This CDR3 has 15 residues. CDR1 and CDR2 (germline): SGDLS, YYNGEE. Trimming cost V 5 bases and J 6 bases, with 18 bases left between them. In DNA, the CDR3 is TGTGCCAGCAGGGGGACAGCGGGAGACTGCAATGAGCAGTTCTTC. Translated: CASRGTAGDCNEQFF.

This clonotype was detected only once. With a much larger clone just one base away, this may be a read error. The chain has TRBV5-1 and TRBJ2-1; D gene uncertain. CDR1 and CDR2 (germline): SGHRS, YFSETQ. The CDR3 extends over 15 amino acids. The germline V and J ends were trimmed by 6 bases and 8 bases, with 21 bases remaining between them. CDR3 residues: CASTINGLEYDEQFF. CDR3 in DNA: TGCGCCAGCACCATAAATGGGCTGGAGTACGATGAGCAGTTCTTC. The full variable domain, its missing parts supplied by reference TRBV5-1 and TRBJ2-1, is KAGVTQTPRYLIKTRGQQVTLSCSPISGHRSVSWYQQTPGQGLQFLFEYFSETQRNKGNFPGRFSGRQFSNSRSEMNVSTLELGDSALYLCASTINGLEYDEQFFGPGTRLTVL.

This rearrangement joins TRBV9 to TRBJ1-1; D gene ambiguous. V lost 4 bases and J lost 0, with 16 bases in between. The length of the CDR3 is 16 residues. CDR1 is SGDLS, CDR2 YYNGEE, per germline. This CDR3 reads CASSPEEREMNTEAFF. CDR3 nucleotide sequence: TGTGCCAGCAGCCCAGAGGAAAGGGAGATGAACACTGAAGCTTTCTTT. Combining the CDR3 with reference TRBV9 and TRBJ1-1 gives the whole variable domain DSGVTQTPKHLITATGQRVTLRCSPRSGDLSVYWYQQSLDQGLQFLIQYYNGEERAKGNILERFSAQQFPDLHSELNLSSLELGDSALYFCASSPEEREMNTEAFFGQGTRLTVV.

This clonotype has just a few counts. The chain links TRBV7-8 to TRBJ2-2; D is unresolved. CDR3 length: 15 amino acids. The germline V gene encodes CDR1 SGHVS and CDR2 FQNEAQ. Trimming took 2 bases from V and 1 from J, leaving 8 bases between them. The CDR3 DNA follows: TGTGCCAGCAGCTTAACGACGGGGAACACCGGGGAGCTGTTTTTT. This sequence encodes CASSLTTGNTGELFF. Full variable domain (outside the CDR3, taken from reference TRBV7-8 and TRBJ2-2): GAGVSQSPRYKVAKRGQDVALRCDPISGHVSLFWYQQALGQGPEFLTYFQNEAQLDKSGLPSDRFFAERPEGSVSTLKIQRTQQEDSAVYLCASSLTTGNTGELFFGEGSRLTVL.

In this sample, this clonotype turned up many times. This chain links TRBV12-3 or TRBV12-4 with TRBJ1-1; D is unresolved. Between the trimmed V and J ends, which lost 6 bases and 3 bases, there was a span of 17 bases. This CDR3 spans 15 amino acids. CDR3 coding DNA: TGTGCCAGCAGCATCCACGGGCGGAGGGACACTGAAGCTTTCTTT. It codes for CASSIHGRRDTEAFF.

This clonotype appeared a few times. The chain uses TRBV6-4 and TRBJ2-3; the D is unclear. The ends were cut back, 2 bases at V and 2 bases at J, with 5 bases in the middle. Per the germline V gene, CDR1 is MRHNA and CDR2 is SNTAGT. CDR3 length: 13 amino acids. This CDR3 reads CASSDRATDTQYF. Here the CDR3 DNA reads TGTGCCAGCAGTGACAGGGCCACAGATACGCAGTATTTT.

This clonotype was counted many times. This rearrangement joins TRBV10-3 to TRBJ1-2, with TRBD1 identical over 7 bases. Trimming cost V 2 bases and J 2 bases; bases outside gene matches: 2. Germline CDR1 and CDR2: ENHRY and SYGVKD. This CDR3 comprises 14 residues. CDR3: CAISEPGGNYGYTF. CDR3 nucleotides: TGTGCCATCAGTGAGCCAGGGGGGAACTATGGCTACACCTTC.

Written as DNA, the CDR3 is TGTGCCAGCTCACCACTGGAGGGGTTGACTGAAGCTTTCTTT. This gives the protein CASSPLEGLTEAFF. This rearrangement joins TRBV18 to TRBJ1-1; the D gene is possibly TRBD1 (5 bases). V lost 1 base to trimming and J lost 5 bases, with 11 bases between them. This CDR3 region has 14 residues. Germline-derived CDR1 and CDR2 are KGHSH and LQKENI.

At least ten counts were recorded for this clonotype. The V call is TRBV7-9, the J call TRBJ1-5; possibly TRBD1 for D (5 bases). Germline V gives CDR1 SEHNR, CDR2 FQNEAQ (reference sequence). V lost 5 bases and J lost 0, with 11 bases in between. This CDR3 is 15 amino acids long. The CDR3 reads CASSLQGDSNQPQHF. The CDR3 DNA follows: TGTGCCAGCAGCCTTCAGGGAGATAGCAATCAGCCCCAGCATTTT.

This clonotype was counted only a few times. The J gene is TRBJ1-1, the V gene TRBV10-2; D is undetermined. V was cut by 10 bases and J by 4 bases, with 16 bases left in between. The length of the CDR3 is 13 residues. Germline lookup yields CDR1 WSHSY and CDR2 SAAADI. The CDR3 sequence: CATERDVSTEAFF. DNA for the CDR3: TGCGCCACCGAAAGAGATGTGAGCACTGAAGCTTTCTTT.